This T cell receptor (beta chain) was documented in a study of molecular identifiers for immune sequencing clone quantification. For this clonotype: One end of the junction does not line up with germline, which may come from a read error.

Sorted cell numbers of roughly 20,000 to 1,100,000, with 10%, 30% or 50% RNA, served as input for naive CD8 libraries. Sorted naive CD8 T cells were those defined as CD8+CD4-CCR7+CD45RA+. It was with previously described methods and listed TCR primers that bulk TCR libraries were made. TCRdb used MiXCR to reprocess the PCR reads, holding one entry per CDR3 protein. This table has some 320,000 distinct CDR3 sequences, 20% to 25% appearing once. Germline V gene sequence: CDR1 MDHEN, CDR2 SYDVKM. The CDR3 sequence is 15 residues long. The sequenced sample consisted of naive CD8+ T cells from blood, with Jurkat cell RNA spiked in. Sample subset: FACS-sorted CD8+CD4-CCR7+CD45RA+ naive T cells. The receptor was isolated from a human donor in good health. Some libraries in this study had Jurkat cell RNA spiked in. V gene TRBV28 combines with J gene TRBJ2-2; D may match TRBD1 or TRBD2 (6 bases each). This chain's CDR3 is CASSHRGVRAGELFF. CDR3 bases: TGCGCCAGCAGCCATAGGGGGGTAAGGGCCGGGGAGCTGTTTTTT.